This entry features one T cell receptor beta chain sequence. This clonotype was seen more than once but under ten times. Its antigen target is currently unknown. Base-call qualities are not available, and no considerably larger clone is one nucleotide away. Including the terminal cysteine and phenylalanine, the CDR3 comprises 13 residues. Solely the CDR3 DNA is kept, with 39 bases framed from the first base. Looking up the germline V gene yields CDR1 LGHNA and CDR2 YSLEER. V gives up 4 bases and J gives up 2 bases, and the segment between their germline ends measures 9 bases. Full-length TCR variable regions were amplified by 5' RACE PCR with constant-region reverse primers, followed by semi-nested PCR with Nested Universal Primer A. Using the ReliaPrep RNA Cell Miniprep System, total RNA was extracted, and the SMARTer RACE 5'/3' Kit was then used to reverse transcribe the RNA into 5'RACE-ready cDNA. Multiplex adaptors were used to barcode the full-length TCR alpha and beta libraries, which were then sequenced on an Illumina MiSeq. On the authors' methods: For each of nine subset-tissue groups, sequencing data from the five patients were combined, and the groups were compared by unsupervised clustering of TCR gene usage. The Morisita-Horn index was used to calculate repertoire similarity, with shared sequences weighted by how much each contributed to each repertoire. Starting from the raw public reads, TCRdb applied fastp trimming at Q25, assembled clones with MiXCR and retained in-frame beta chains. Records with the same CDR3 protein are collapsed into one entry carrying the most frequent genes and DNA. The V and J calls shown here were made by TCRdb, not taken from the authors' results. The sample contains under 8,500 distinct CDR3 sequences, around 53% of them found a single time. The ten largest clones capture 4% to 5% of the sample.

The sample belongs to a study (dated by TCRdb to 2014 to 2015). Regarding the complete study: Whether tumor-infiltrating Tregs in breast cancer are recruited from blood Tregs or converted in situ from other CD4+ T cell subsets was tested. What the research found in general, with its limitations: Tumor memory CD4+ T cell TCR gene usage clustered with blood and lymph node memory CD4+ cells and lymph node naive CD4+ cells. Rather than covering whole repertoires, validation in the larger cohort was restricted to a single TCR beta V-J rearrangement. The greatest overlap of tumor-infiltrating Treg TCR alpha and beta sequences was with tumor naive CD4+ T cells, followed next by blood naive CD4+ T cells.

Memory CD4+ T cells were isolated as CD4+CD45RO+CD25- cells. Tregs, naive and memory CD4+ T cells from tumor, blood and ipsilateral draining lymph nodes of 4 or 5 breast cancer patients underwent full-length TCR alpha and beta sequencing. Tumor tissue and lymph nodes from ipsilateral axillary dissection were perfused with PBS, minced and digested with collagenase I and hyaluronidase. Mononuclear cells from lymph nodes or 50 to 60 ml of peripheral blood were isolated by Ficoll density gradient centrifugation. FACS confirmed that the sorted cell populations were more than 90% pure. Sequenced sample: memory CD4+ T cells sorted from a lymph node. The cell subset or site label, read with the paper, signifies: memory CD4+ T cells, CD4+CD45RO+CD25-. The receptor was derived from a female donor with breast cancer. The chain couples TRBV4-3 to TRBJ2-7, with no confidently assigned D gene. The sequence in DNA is TGCGCCAGCAGCCCTTCCATAACCTACGAGCAGTACTTC. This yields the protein CASSPSITYEQYF.